Below, 25 T cell receptor beta chains from the same sample are listed, as sequenced in a study of T-cell reconstitution after alpha-beta-depleted transplantation in children. Unique molecular identifiers were incorporated into the prepared TCRbeta library. A single record per CDR3 protein comes from TCRdb applying MiXCR to the PCR reads. Of around 580,000 distinct CDR3 sequences detected, 20% to 30% appear once; the ten largest clones hold around 36%. The sequenced sample was PBMCs, obtained before TCRalphabeta/CD19-depleted stem cell transplant. The source is a boy less than two years old with Wiskott-Aldrich syndrome, due to receive a stem cell transplant.

This clonotype showed up just a few times. This chain links TRBV10-1 with TRBJ2-3; D gene uncertain. Germline V CDR1 and CDR2: WNHNN, SYGVQD (reference sequence). V lost 4 bases and J 2 bases, leaving 10 bases between the germline ends. This CDR3 spans 14 amino acids. CDR3 residues: CASSGRAFTDTQYF. The CDR3 nucleotides read TGCGCCAGCAGTGGTAGGGCCTTCACAGATACGCAGTATTTT.

This clonotype has just a few counts. The chain is built from TRBV20-1 and TRBJ1-4; TRBD1 agrees at 11 bases. With V trimmed by 5 bases and J by 7 bases, 0 bases remained unmatched. Germline V gene sequence: CDR1 DFQATT, CDR2 SNEGSKA (reference sequence). The CDR3 length is 12 residues. CDR3 in DNA: TGCAGTGCTGGGACAGGGGGTGAAAAACTGTTTTTT. Its translation is CSAGTGGEKLFF.

J is TRBJ2-3 and V is TRBV5-1; 11 bases match TRBD2. The ends lost 4 bases at V and 6 bases at J; junction bases unmatched: 10. The germline V gene encodes CDR1 SGHRS and CDR2 YFSETQ. The CDR3 extends over 16 amino acids. CDR3 DNA: TGCGCCAGCAGCAAACTAGCGGGAGTCCACGCGGATACGCAGTATTTT. It translates to CASSKLAGVHADTQYF.

The J gene is TRBJ2-1, the V gene TRBV7-6; D unresolved. CDR3 size: 15 residues. Per the germline V gene, CDR1 is SGHVS and CDR2 is FNYEAQ. With 0 bases removed from V and 7 bases from J, the gap between germline ends came to 13 bases. The CDR3 DNA is TGTGCCAGCAGCTTAGCGCGACGGACCGTGAATGAGCAGTTCTTC. Protein product: CASSLARRTVNEQFF. Drawing the rest from reference TRBV7-6 and TRBJ2-1, the complete variable domain is GAGVSQSPRYKVTKRGQDVALRCDPISGHVSLYWYRQALGQGPEFLTYFNYEAQQDKSGLPNDRFSAERPEGSISTLTIQRTEQRDSAMYRCASSLARRTVNEQFFGPGTRLTVL.

In this sample, this clonotype turned up a few times. The V call is TRBV7-9, the J call TRBJ2-5; 7 positions agree with TRBD1. Germline V gene sequence: CDR1 SEHNR, CDR2 FQNEAQ (reference sequence). The CDR3 consists of 16 residues. J gave up 4 bases and V 4 bases, and 12 bases lay outside the gene matches. The CDR3 DNA reads as TGTGCCAGCAGCTCGGGACAGCGAGACTATGGAGAGACCCAGTACTTC. It encodes CASSSGQRDYGETQYF.

In this sample, this clonotype turned up many times. The V and J genes are TRBV9 and TRBJ1-2, with D hard to call. Germline V gene lookup returns CDR1 SGDLS and CDR2 YYNGEE. The V gene lost 0 bases and the J gene lost 0 bases, with 3 bases spanning the gap. The CDR3 runs to 13 residues. In DNA form, the CDR3 reads TGTGCCAGCAGCGTAGCAGCTAACTATGGCTACACCTTC. Its protein is CASSVAANYGYTF.

This clonotype was counted a few times. The chain combines TRBV5-1 with TRBJ2-5; 7 bases fit TRBD2. The CDR3 is 15 residues long. The V and J ends lost 1 base and 5 bases, in that order; junction bases with no gene match: 8. CDR1 is SGHRS and CDR2 is YFSETQ in the germline V gene. The CDR3 DNA is TGCGCCAGCAGCTTGTCGGTCGCGGGAGTCGAGACCCAGTACTTC. This encodes CASSLSVAGVETQYF. The whole variable domain, filled in from reference TRBV5-1 and TRBJ2-5, reads KAGVTQTPRYLIKTRGQQVTLSCSPISGHRSVSWYQQTPGQGLQFLFEYFSETQRNKGNFPGRFSGRQFSNSRSEMNVSTLELGDSALYLCASSLSVAGVETQYFGPGTRLLVL.

The J gene is TRBJ2-3, the V gene TRBV10-3; 8 bases map to TRBD2. Germline loops: CDR1 ENHRY, CDR2 SYGVKD. This CDR3 spans 16 amino acids. V shed 3 bases and J 2 bases; nucleotides not matched to a gene: 7. As DNA, the CDR3 is TGTGCCATCAGTGACTTGACTAGCGCCGACACAGATACGCAGTATTTT. This encodes CAISDLTSADTDTQYF.

The chain couples TRBV6-2 or TRBV6-3 to TRBJ2-1; the D is unclear. Germline lookup yields CDR1 MNHEY and CDR2 SVGEGT. Trimming took off 2 bases at V and 4 bases at J, with 9 bases between the two ends. The length of the CDR3 is 14 residues. The CDR3 DNA reads TGTGCCAGCAGTTACAGCGAGGTTTACAATGAGCAGTTCTTC. Its protein is CASSYSEVYNEQFF.

The V call is TRBV4-1, the J call TRBJ2-7; 13 bases are a match to TRBD2. Germline CDR1 is MGHRA and CDR2 is YSYEKL. After removal of 2 bases from V and 4 bases from J, the junction contained 11 bases not matched to a gene. The CDR3 has 18 residues. CDR3 nucleotides: TGCGCCAGCAGCCAATCCCTACTAGCGGGAGGGCCGGGTTACGAGCAGTACTTC. It yields the protein CASSQSLLAGGPGYEQYF.

There are a few counts of this clonotype. The chain has TRBV20-1 and TRBJ1-2, with 8 positions matching TRBD1. Trimming at V came to 6 bases and at J to 0 bases, leaving 3 bases not matched to a gene. The CDR3 is made up of 13 amino acids. From germline, CDR1 is DFQATT and CDR2 SNEGSKA (reference sequence). In nucleotides, the CDR3 is TGCAGTGCCCAGGGGGCCTCTAACTATGGCTACACCTTC. This encodes CSAQGASNYGYTF.

This clonotype was observed a handful of times. This chain uses TRBV5-1 with TRBJ2-1; 9 positions match TRBD2. V was pared by 3 bases and J by 8 bases, with 12 bases of the junction left unmatched. Per germline, CDR1 SGHRS and CDR2 YFSETQ. The CDR3 contains 16 residues. CDR3 DNA: TGCGCCAGCAGCTCAACGGGACTAGCTATTTCCGATGAGCAGTTCTTC. This encodes CASSSTGLAISDEQFF.

This clonotype was recorded a few times. The V gene is TRBV3-1, the J gene TRBJ1-2; the D gene is possibly TRBD1 (5 bases). Germline CDR1 reads LGHDT; CDR2 reads YNNKEL (reference sequence). CDR3 length equals 16 residues. The V gene lost 0 bases and the J gene lost 5 bases, with 16 bases spanning the gap. For the CDR3, the DNA is TGTGCCAGCAGCCAAGAACATCAGGGCCTATCTTATGGCTACACCTTC. Translation gives CASSQEHQGLSYGYTF.

This clonotype showed up just a few times. V is TRBV24-1 and J is TRBJ1-5; D might be TRBD1 (5 bases). This CDR3 has 14 residues. V was cut by 5 bases and J by 0 bases, with 7 bases left in between. Germline loops: CDR1 KGHDR, CDR2 SFDVKD. The CDR3 region is CATSVGVSNQPQHF. CDR3 nucleotides: TGTGCCACCAGTGTGGGGGTTAGCAATCAGCCCCAGCATTTT.

In this sample, this clonotype turned up a few times. This chain links TRBV6-1 with TRBJ1-3; TRBD1 might be the D (6 bases). The CDR3 runs to 11 residues. Germline lookup yields CDR1 MNHNS and CDR2 SASEGT. In DNA form, the CDR3 reads TGTGCGCAGGGGTCTGGAAACACCATATATTTT. Amino acids: CAQGSGNTIYF.

The rearrangement links TRBV5-1 to TRBJ2-3, with 12 bases fitting TRBD2. The V gene's germline CDR1 is SGHRS and CDR2 YFSETQ. The CDR3 sequence is 15 residues long. V gave up 7 bases and J gave up 4 bases; unmatched junction bases: 7. CDR3 sequence (DNA): TGCGCCAGCCGACTAGCGGGAGTACTTCCAGATACGCAGTATTTT. It is translated as CASRLAGVLPDTQYF.

CDR3 nucleotide sequence: TGCGCCAGCAGACAGGACAGCTCCTATAATTCACCCCTCCACTTT. This codes for CASRQDSSYNSPLHF. The rearrangement joins TRBV5-1 to TRBJ1-6; a weak D match, TRBD1 (6 bases). The germline V gene encodes CDR1 SGHRS and CDR2 YFSETQ. The CDR3 runs to 15 residues. The V gene lost 5 bases and the J gene lost 0 bases, with 9 bases spanning the gap. The variable domain in full, completed from reference TRBV5-1 and TRBJ1-6, reads KAGVTQTPRYLIKTRGQQVTLSCSPISGHRSVSWYQQTPGQGLQFLFEYFSETQRNKGNFPGRFSGRQFSNSRSEMNVSTLELGDSALYLCASRQDSSYNSPLHFGNGTRLTVT.

This chain connects TRBV12-3 or TRBV12-4 to TRBJ2-1; the D call may be TRBD1 or TRBD2 (5 bases each). This CDR3 contains 15 residues. V was cut by 5 bases and J by 6 bases, with 17 bases left in between. The CDR3 sequence is CASSALAKGVNEQFF. In DNA, the CDR3 is TGTGCCAGCAGTGCCTTAGCGAAAGGGGTCAATGAGCAGTTCTTC.

This clonotype came up a few times. The chain is built from TRBV28 and TRBJ2-1, with TRBD2 matching 8 bases. Germline trimming cut 10 bases from V and 4 bases from J; bases unmatched to any gene: 18. The CDR3 has 17 residues. Germline CDR1 reads MDHEN; CDR2 reads SYDVKM. The CDR3: CATWRGLAILGYNEQFF. Here the CDR3 DNA reads TGTGCCACCTGGAGAGGACTAGCCATCTTGGGGTACAATGAGCAGTTCTTC.

The V call is TRBV20-1, the J call TRBJ2-7; the match to TRBD2 covers 8 bases. V lost 3 bases, J lost 0 bases, and 4 bases stayed unmatched. The germline V gene encodes CDR1 DFQATT and CDR2 SNEGSKA (reference sequence). This CDR3 spans 14 amino acids. CDR3 amino acids: CSASPAGGSYEQYF. Written as DNA, the CDR3 is TGCAGTGCTAGCCCGGCGGGGGGCTCCTACGAGCAGTACTTC.

This clonotype was observed a few times. The chain joins TRBV5-1 to TRBJ2-1; 11 bases match TRBD2. With 2 bases clipped from V and 4 bases from J, the junction kept 14 bases outside the gene matches. This CDR3 spans 19 amino acids. The germline CDR1 and CDR2 sequences are SGHRS and YFSETQ. The CDR3 DNA is TGCGCCAGCAGCTTTTACCCGCTCGAGACTAGCGGGAAATACAATGAGCAGTTCTTC. This translates into CASSFYPLETSGKYNEQFF.

This clonotype has only a few counts. The CDR3 region is CASSQDATGSYEQYF. In nucleotides, the CDR3 is TGTGCCAGCAGCCAAGATGCGACAGGGTCCTACGAGCAGTACTTC. V gene TRBV4-2 combines with J gene TRBJ2-7; 7 positions agree with TRBD1. From germline, CDR1 is LGHNA and CDR2 YNFKEQ. The CDR3 runs to 15 residues. V lost 0 bases, J lost 1 base, and 3 bases stayed unmatched.

This clonotype was found a few times. The chain uses TRBV29-1 and TRBJ2-5, with TRBD2 matching 7 bases. CDR3 length: 12 amino acids. V shed 7 bases and J 5 bases; nucleotides not matched to a gene: 7. The germline V gene encodes CDR1 SQVTM and CDR2 ANQGSEA. CDR3 loop: CSGREAGETQYF. The CDR3 DNA follows: TGCAGCGGACGGGAGGCTGGGGAGACCCAGTACTTC.

The sample holds one count of this clonotype. This chain links TRBV27 with TRBJ2-1, with 7 bases identical to TRBD2. V shed 7 bases, J shed 7 bases, and the junction held 10 bases outside the gene matches. The CDR3 is 14 amino acids. Germline lookup yields CDR1 MNHEY and CDR2 SMNVEV (reference sequence). The chain's CDR3 is CASMRWEGWNEQFF. Here the CDR3 DNA reads TGTGCCAGCATGAGGTGGGAGGGCTGGAATGAGCAGTTCTTC.

This chain uses TRBV5-1 with TRBJ2-1, with 8 positions matching TRBD1. Trimming at V came to 5 bases and at J to 1 base, leaving 8 bases not matched to a gene. This CDR3 has 16 amino acids. From germline, CDR1 is SGHRS and CDR2 YFSETQ. This CDR3 reads CASRSGTGRSYNEQFF. Here the CDR3 DNA reads TGCGCCAGCAGATCCGGGACAGGTCGATCCTACAATGAGCAGTTCTTC.